This entry concerns a single TCR beta chain. TCRdb's copy holds only in-frame clones and misses some; the assay was immunoSEQ multiplex PCR. Of roughly 70,000 clones listed, around 85% are singletons. The data are from a study of T cell responses to AZD1222 COVID-19 vaccine. Germline CDR1 is SQVTM and CDR2 is ANQGSEA. V was pared by 4 bases and J by 1 base, with 8 bases between. The CDR3 runs 12 residues. The TCR sequence derives from an adult in good health. The J gene is TRBJ2-7, the V gene TRBV29-1; D gene uncertain. This sample comprised peripheral blood, obtained on day 0 of AZD1222 vaccination. CDR3 protein: CSVVAGSYEQYF. The CDR3 nucleotides are TGCAGCGTTGTGGCTGGATCCTACGAGCAGTACTTC.